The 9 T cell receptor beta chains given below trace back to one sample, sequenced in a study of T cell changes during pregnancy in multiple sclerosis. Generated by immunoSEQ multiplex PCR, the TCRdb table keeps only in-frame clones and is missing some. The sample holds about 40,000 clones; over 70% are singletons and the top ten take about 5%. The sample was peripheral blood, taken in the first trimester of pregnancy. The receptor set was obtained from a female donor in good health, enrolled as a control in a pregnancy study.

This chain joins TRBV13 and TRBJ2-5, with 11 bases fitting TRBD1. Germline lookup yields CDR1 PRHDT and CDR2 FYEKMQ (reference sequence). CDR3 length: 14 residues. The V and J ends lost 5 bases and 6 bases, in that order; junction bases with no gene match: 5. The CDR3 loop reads CASSPGQGAQTQYF. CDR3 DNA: TGTGCCAGCAGCCCCGGACAGGGGGCTCAGACCCAGTACTTC.

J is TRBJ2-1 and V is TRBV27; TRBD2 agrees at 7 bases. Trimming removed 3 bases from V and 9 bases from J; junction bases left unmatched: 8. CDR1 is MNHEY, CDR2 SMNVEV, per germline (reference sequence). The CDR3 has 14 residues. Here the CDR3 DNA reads TGTGCCAGCAGTTTTATTGGACTAGAAGGTGAGCAGTTCTTC. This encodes CASSFIGLEGEQFF.

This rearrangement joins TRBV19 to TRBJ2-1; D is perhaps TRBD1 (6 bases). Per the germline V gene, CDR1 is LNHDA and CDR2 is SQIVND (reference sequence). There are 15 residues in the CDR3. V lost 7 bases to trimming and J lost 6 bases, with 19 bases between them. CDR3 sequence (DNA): TGTGCCAGTAACATTGGGGGCCCGAGGACCAATGAGCAGTTCTTC. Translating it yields CASNIGGPRTNEQFF.

The DNA of the CDR3 is TGTGCCAGCTCACCCCAGACAGGGGTGGGACAGCCCCAGCATTTT. Residues: CASSPQTGVGQPQHF. The chain carries TRBV18 and TRBJ1-5; TRBD1 matches at 8 bases. From germline, CDR1 is KGHSH and CDR2 LQKENI. The CDR3 sequence is 15 residues long. V lost 3 bases to trimming and J lost 7 bases; unmatched junction nucleotides: 8.

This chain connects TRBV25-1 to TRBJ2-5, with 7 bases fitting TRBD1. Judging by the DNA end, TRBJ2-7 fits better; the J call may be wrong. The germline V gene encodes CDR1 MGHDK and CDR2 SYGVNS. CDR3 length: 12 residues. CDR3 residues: CASSRDSYEQYF. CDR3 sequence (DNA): TGTGCCAGCAGCCGGGACAGCTACGAGCAGTACTTC.

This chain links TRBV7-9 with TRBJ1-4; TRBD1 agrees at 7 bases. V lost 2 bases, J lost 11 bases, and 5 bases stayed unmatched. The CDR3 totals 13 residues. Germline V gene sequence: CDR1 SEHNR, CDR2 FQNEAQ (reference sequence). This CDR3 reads CASSLQGVRKLFF. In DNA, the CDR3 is TGTGCCAGCAGCTTACAGGGGGTGCGGAAACTGTTTTTT.

CDR3 nucleotides: TGTGCCAGCAGCGCGACAGGAGGAGGTGAAAAACTGTTTTTT. Amino acid sequence: CASSATGGGEKLFF. The chain combines TRBV9 with TRBJ1-4, with a possible D match to TRBD1 (6 bases). Deletions cut 3 bases from V and 7 bases from J, with 13 bases between. The germline gives CDR1 SGDLS, CDR2 YYNGEE. The CDR3 spans 14 residues.

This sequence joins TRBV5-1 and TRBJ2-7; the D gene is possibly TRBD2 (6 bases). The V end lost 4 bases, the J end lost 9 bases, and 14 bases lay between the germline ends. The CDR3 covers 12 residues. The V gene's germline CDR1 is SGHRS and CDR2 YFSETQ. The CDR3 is CASSRVGGGQYF. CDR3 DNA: TGCGCCAGCAGCCGCGTTGGGGGAGGGCAGTACTTC.

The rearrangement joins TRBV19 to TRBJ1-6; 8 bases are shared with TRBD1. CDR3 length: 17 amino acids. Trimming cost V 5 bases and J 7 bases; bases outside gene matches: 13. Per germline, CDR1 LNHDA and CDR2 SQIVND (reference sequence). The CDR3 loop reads CASSFLPGTGSNSPLHF. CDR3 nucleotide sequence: TGTGCCAGTAGTTTTCTCCCGGGGACAGGATCCAATTCACCCCTCCACTTT.